One and the same sample provided the 5 T cell receptor beta chains below, sequenced in a study of blood T cell repertoires in COVID-19. Produced via immunoSEQ multiplex PCR; TCRdb's table is partial and in-frame only. Of 250,000 to 350,000 clones listed, about 92% are singletons. The sample comprised PBMCs or T cells enriched from blood (not recorded which). These receptors came from a woman aged 30 to 39 who had recovered from COVID-19.

CDR3 amino acids: CASAQGRQYF. The DNA for the CDR3 is TGTGCCAGCGCACAGGGGAGGCAGTACTTC. The chain uses TRBV2 and TRBJ2-7, with 7 positions matching TRBD1. This CDR3 contains 10 residues. V trimming: 8 bases; J trimming: 9 bases; junction bases outside the gene matches: 4. Germline assignment: CDR1 SNHLY and CDR2 FYNNEI.

V and J are TRBV7-9 and TRBJ1-1; 11 bases map to TRBD1. The germline V gene encodes CDR1 SEHNR and CDR2 FQNEAQ (reference sequence). With 5 bases clipped from V and 3 bases from J, the junction kept 5 bases outside the gene matches. CDR3 length: 15 residues. The CDR3 region is CASSPSGQGDTEAFF. DNA for the CDR3: TGTGCCAGCAGCCCATCGGGACAGGGGGACACTGAAGCTTTCTTT.

V and J are TRBV6-2 or TRBV6-3 and TRBJ1-5; TRBD1 matches 7 bases. The trim removed 4 bases at V and 5 bases at J, leaving 2 bases unmatched. This CDR3 region has 13 residues. CDR1 is MNHEY, CDR2 SVGEGT, per germline. For the CDR3, the DNA is TGTGCCAGCAGTTGGACAGGTTATCAGCCCCAGCATTTT. It is translated as CASSWTGYQPQHF.

This sequence joins TRBV5-4 and TRBJ1-2; D gene ambiguous. The CDR3 spans 14 residues. V lost 0 bases and J lost 12, with 18 bases in between. Germline-derived CDR1 and CDR2 are SGHNT and YYREEE (reference sequence). CDR3 region: CASSLAWFNQVHTF. The CDR3 DNA reads TGTGCCAGCAGCTTGGCCTGGTTTAACCAGGTGCACACCTTC. Filled out from reference TRBV5-4 and TRBJ1-2, the complete variable domain reads ETGVTQSPTHLIKTRGQQVTLRCSSQSGHNTVSWYQQALGQGPQFIFQYYREEENGRGNFPPRFSGLQFPNYSSELNVNALELDDSALYLCASSLAWFNQVHTFGSGTRLTVV.

The chain joins TRBV2 to TRBJ1-6; D is uncertain. Trimming took off 7 bases at V and 7 bases at J, with 11 bases between the two ends. The CDR3 is 13 amino acids. The germline gives CDR1 SNHLY, CDR2 FYNNEI. The DNA for the CDR3 is TGTGCCAGCACCAAAGGGAGAAATTCACCCCTCCACTTT. Its protein is CASTKGRNSPLHF.